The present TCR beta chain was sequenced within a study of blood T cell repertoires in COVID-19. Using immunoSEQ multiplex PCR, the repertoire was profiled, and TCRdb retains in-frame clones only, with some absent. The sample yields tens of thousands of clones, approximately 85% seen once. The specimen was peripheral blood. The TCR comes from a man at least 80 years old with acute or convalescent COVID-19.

The CDR3: CASSFSGRAGSNEQFF. In nucleotides, the CDR3 is TGTGCCAGCAGTTTTAGCGGGAGGGCCGGAAGCAATGAGCAGTTCTTC. This chain connects TRBV28 to TRBJ2-1, with TRBD2 identical over 11 bases. Unmatched junction bases numbered 7, after V lost 3 bases and J lost 6 bases. This CDR3 has 16 residues. Germline loops: CDR1 MDHEN, CDR2 SYDVKM.